What follows are 13 T cell receptor beta chains derived from one specimen sequenced in a study of cytomegalovirus exposure and HLA in healthy donors. This PCR relied on a set of 60 Vbeta primers and 13 Jbeta primers. Sequencing was performed with immunoSEQ multiplex PCR; in TCRdb, only in-frame clones are kept and a portion is missing. This table has around 120,000 clones, around three quarters appearing once. Sample: PBMCs. These TCRs come from a man between 18 and 29 years old in good health and CMV-seronegative.

This chain joins TRBV5-1 and TRBJ1-1; D is ambiguous. This CDR3 contains 16 residues. V was cut by 0 bases and J by 1 base, with 13 bases left in between. Germline-derived CDR1 and CDR2 are SGHRS and YFSETQ. DNA for the CDR3: TGCGCCAGCAGCTTGGTTCCCCGAGGGTCGAACACTGAAGCTTTCTTT. Translated: CASSLVPRGSNTEAFF.

V usage is TRBV4-1 and J usage is TRBJ2-1; 8 positions agree with TRBD1. CDR3 length equals 16 residues. With 0 bases clipped from V and 9 bases from J, the junction kept 10 bases outside the gene matches. Germline CDR1 reads MGHRA; CDR2 reads YSYEKL. The CDR3 bases are TGCGCCAGCAGCCAAGATCAAGCAGGGGGCAGAGGTGAGCAGTTCTTC. Translation: CASSQDQAGGRGEQFF.

The V call is TRBV2, the J call TRBJ1-4; TRBD1 might be the D (6 bases). Germline V CDR1 and CDR2: SNHLY, FYNNEI. V was clipped by 4 bases and J by 10 bases, with 13 bases between them. The CDR3 runs to 13 residues. The CDR3 is CASSVQGLGKLFF. Written as DNA, the CDR3 is TGTGCCAGCAGTGTACAGGGTTTGGGAAAACTGTTTTTT.

The chain recombines TRBV5-1 with TRBJ2-1; 8 bases map to TRBD2. Trimming removed 1 base from V and 5 bases from J; junction bases left unmatched: 5. The CDR3 sequence is 15 residues long. Germline values: CDR1 SGHRS, CDR2 YFSETQ. CDR3 protein: CASSLWGTRDNEQFF. The CDR3 DNA reads as TGCGCCAGCAGCTTGTGGGGGACTAGAGACAATGAGCAGTTCTTC. Together with reference TRBV5-1 and TRBJ2-1, the CDR3 gives the full variable domain: KAGVTQTPRYLIKTRGQQVTLSCSPISGHRSVSWYQQTPGQGLQFLFEYFSETQRNKGNFPGRFSGRQFSNSRSEMNVSTLELGDSALYLCASSLWGTRDNEQFFGPGTRLTVL.

This clone was counted only a few times. This chain joins TRBV19 and TRBJ2-2, with TRBD2 as a possible D gene (5 bases). Germline CDR1 and CDR2: LNHDA and SQIVND (reference sequence). The length of the CDR3 is 15 residues. Trimming took off 3 bases at V and 4 bases at J, with 12 bases between the two ends. For the CDR3, the DNA is TGTGCCAGTAGTATCACTAGGTCGAGCACCGGGGAGCTGTTTTTT. Protein product: CASSITRSSTGELFF. The full variable domain, with the rest looked up from reference TRBV19 and TRBJ2-2, is DGGITQSPKYLFRKEGQNVTLSCEQNLNHDAMYWYRQDPGQGLRLIYYSQIVNDFQKGDIAEGYSVSREKKESFPLTVTSAQKNPTAFYLCASSITRSSTGELFFGEGSRLTVL.

The rearrangement links TRBV27 to TRBJ2-5; 7 positions match TRBD2. Germline assignment: CDR1 MNHEY and CDR2 SMNVEV (reference sequence). The CDR3 runs 17 residues. J was trimmed by 2 bases and V by 0 bases; bases with no gene match: 9. CDR3 DNA sequence: TGTGCCAGCAGTTTATCGCCTCCGGGAGGCGGACAAGAGACCCAGTACTTC. It specifies CASSLSPPGGGQETQYF.

V usage is TRBV15 and J usage is TRBJ2-7, with 7 bases lining up with TRBD1. The CDR3 contains 15 residues. Germline CDR1 and CDR2: LNHNV and YYDKDF (reference sequence). The J segment lost 4 bases and the V segment lost 6 bases, leaving 12 bases of the junction unmatched. The CDR3: CATRDKQGLRYEQYF. The DNA for the CDR3 is TGTGCCACCAGGGACAAACAGGGGCTTCGGTACGAGCAGTACTTC.

The V call is TRBV30, the J call TRBJ1-5; no clear D gene. The germline CDR1 and CDR2 sequences are GTSNPN and SVGIG (reference sequence). There are 13 residues in the CDR3. V was shortened by 8 bases and J by 0 bases, with 11 bases between the two germline ends. CDR3 bases: TGTGCCAGCGGAACTTATAGCAATCAGCCCCAGCATTTT. The encoded protein is CASGTYSNQPQHF. Drawing the rest from reference TRBV30 and TRBJ1-5, the complete variable domain is SQTIHQWPATLVQPVGSPLSLECTVEGTSNPNLYWYRQAAGRGLQLLFYSVGIGQISSEVPQNLSASRPQDRQFILSSKKLLLSDSGFYLCASGTYSNQPQHFGDGTRLSIL.

The V and J genes are TRBV6-5 and TRBJ1-1; D unclear. The CDR3 spans 11 residues. The ends were cut back, 4 bases at V and 5 bases at J, with 5 bases in the middle. CDR1 MNHEY and CDR2 SVGAGI come from the germline V gene. The CDR3 reads CASSWRTEAFF. The DNA of the CDR3 is TGTGCCAGCAGTTGGCGGACTGAAGCTTTCTTT.

This rearrangement joins TRBV6-6 to TRBJ1-6, with D possibly TRBD1 on 6 matching bases. Germline lookup yields CDR1 MNHNY and CDR2 SVGAGI (reference sequence). V was clipped by 6 bases and J by 3 bases, with 12 bases between them. CDR3 length: 15 amino acids. CDR3 in amino acids: CASSVGQFYNSPLHF. The CDR3 DNA reads TGTGCCAGCAGCGTCGGACAGTTCTATAATTCACCCCTCCACTTT.

This clone was counted a few times. V is TRBV7-3 and J is TRBJ1-1; 7 positions match TRBD1. Per the germline V gene, CDR1 is SGHTA and CDR2 is FQGTGA. CDR3 length equals 13 residues. The trim removed 5 bases at V and 5 bases at J, leaving 5 bases unmatched. The CDR3 spells CASSNDRETEAFF. CDR3 in DNA: TGTGCCAGCAGCAACGACAGGGAAACTGAAGCTTTCTTT.

This chain links TRBV19 with TRBJ2-7, with 8 bases aligning to TRBD2. The CDR3 is 15 amino acids. The V gene's germline CDR1 is LNHDA and CDR2 SQIVND (reference sequence). V lost 4 bases and J lost 3; bases outside the gene matches: 8. The CDR3 loop is CASSKLMGLDYEQYF. The CDR3 DNA reads TGTGCCAGTAGTAAGCTAATGGGACTAGACTACGAGCAGTACTTC.

This chain connects TRBV4-2 to TRBJ2-6, with D uncertain. Germline values: CDR1 LGHNA, CDR2 YNFKEQ. Trimming left V 3 bases short and J 0 bases short, with 9 bases between. This CDR3 spans 16 amino acids. CDR3 sequence reads: CASSQSFTSGANVLTF. The CDR3 coding sequence is TGTGCCAGCAGCCAGAGTTTTACCTCTGGGGCCAACGTCCTGACTTTC.